This passage covers 23 T cell receptor beta chains from one sample sequenced in a study of human T cells and chemical hapten exposure. As for time point: patch test 3, about 24 weeks after DPC sensitization. The treatment is: therapeutic diphenylcyclopropenone sensitization with weekly scalp DPC. The study extracted total RNA from unfractionated whole blood. TCRdb called the RACE reads again in MiXCR, with one record for every CDR3 protein. Of tens of thousands of distinct CDR3 sequences detected, over 9.5% appear once; the ten largest clones hold 2.3%. The source was whole blood, collected in connection with sensitization to the hapten diphenylcyclopropenone (DPC). The source is a woman between 35 and 50 years old with alopecia areata. Some clones in this sample may be carry-over from other donors' samples.

This clonotype was picked up many times. The chain employs TRBV6-5 and TRBJ2-2; weak D call: TRBD2 (6 bases). The CDR3 runs 13 residues. V lost 8 bases and J lost 5, with 12 bases in between. Germline V gives CDR1 MNHEY, CDR2 SVGAGI. The CDR3 coding sequence is TGTGCCAGCTCCTTACTAGCTACCGGGGAGCTGTTTTTT. Residues: CASSLLATGELFF.

This clonotype has at least ten counts. This sequence joins TRBV20-1 and TRBJ1-2, with D unclear. The germline gives CDR1 DFQATT, CDR2 SNEGSKA (reference sequence). V was trimmed by 3 bases and J by 7 bases, leaving 15 bases between them. CDR3 length equals 13 residues. The CDR3 sequence: CSASLETGGGYTF. CDR3 DNA: TGCAGTGCTAGCCTGGAAACGGGAGGTGGCTACACCTTC.

The chain has TRBV28 and TRBJ2-4; perhaps TRBD1 as D (6 bases). Trimming removed 5 bases at V and 7 bases at J, with 9 bases between. There are 12 residues in the CDR3. Germline CDR1 and CDR2: MDHEN and SYDVKM. The CDR3 nucleotides read TGTGCCAGCAGTATCGACAGGAACATTCAGTACTTC. It encodes CASSIDRNIQYF.

In its sample, this clonotype was seen a few times. The rearrangement uses TRBV10-3 and TRBJ1-2; D call uncertain. The ends were cut back, 2 bases at V and 3 bases at J, with 4 bases in the middle. Germline assignment: CDR1 ENHRY and CDR2 SYGVKD. The CDR3 covers 12 residues. CDR3 loop: CAISERDYGYTF. The CDR3 DNA is TGTGCCATCAGTGAGCGGGACTATGGCTACACCTTC.

This clonotype was counted ten times or more. The chain links TRBV23-1 to TRBJ1-5; the D gene is possibly TRBD1 (5 bases). TRBV23-1 falls under the ORF class, with uncertain function. V dropped 1 base and J dropped 4 bases, with 14 bases sitting between them. The CDR3 has 16 residues. The CDR3 spells CASSQYQGGGNQPQHF. The CDR3 DNA follows: TGCGCCAGCAGTCAATATCAGGGCGGGGGGAATCAGCCCCAGCATTTT.

This clonotype came up a few times. This chain uses TRBV5-1 with TRBJ2-7, with D uncertain. Germline V gives CDR1 SGHRS, CDR2 YFSETQ. This CDR3 contains 14 residues. Trimming left V 1 base short and J 0 bases short, with 8 bases between. Here the CDR3 DNA reads TGCGCCAGCAGCTTGTTGCCGGGCTCCTACGAGCAGTACTTC. Residues: CASSLLPGSYEQYF.

This clonotype was detected ten times or more. This chain uses TRBV18 with TRBJ1-6, with 8 positions matching TRBD1. The CDR3 extends over 14 amino acids. Germline lookup yields CDR1 KGHSH and CDR2 LQKENI. V gave up 0 bases and J gave up 9 bases; unmatched junction bases: 1. The CDR3 protein is CASSPPGQVSPLHF. CDR3 sequence (DNA): TGTGCCAGCTCACCACCGGGACAGGTTTCACCCCTCCACTTT.

This clonotype was detected many times. The chain links TRBV18 to TRBJ1-1; D gene ambiguous. Germline values: CDR1 KGHSH, CDR2 LQKENI. V was trimmed by 3 bases and J by 4 bases, leaving 12 bases between them. The CDR3 covers 14 residues. The CDR3 DNA reads as TGTGCCAGCTCACCTCCCAGAAGCCGCACTGAAGCTTTCTTT. Translating gives CASSPPRSRTEAFF.

This clonotype was recorded many times. The rearrangement joins TRBV7-9 to TRBJ1-2; D gene uncertain. Germline CDR1 is SEHNR and CDR2 is FQNEAQ (reference sequence). Trimming pared 5 bases from V and 2 bases from J, leaving 12 bases between. The CDR3 runs 14 residues. CDR3 protein: CASSLPTANYGYTF. The CDR3 coding sequence is TGTGCCAGCAGCCTCCCTACCGCGAACTATGGCTACACCTTC.

This clonotype was observed at least ten times. The V and J genes are TRBV5-8 and TRBJ2-4; 7 bases are shared with TRBD1. Losses at the gene ends were 0 bases for V and 9 bases for J; bases not matched to a gene: 3. CDR3 length: 13 residues. Per germline, CDR1 SGHTS and CDR2 YDEGEE. The CDR3 reads CASSLEQGTIQYF. In DNA, the CDR3 is TGTGCCAGCAGCTTGGAACAGGGGACCATTCAGTACTTC.

This clonotype turned up a few times. The V gene is TRBV29-1, the J gene TRBJ1-2; 11 positions agree with TRBD1. From germline, CDR1 is SQVTM and CDR2 ANQGSEA. The CDR3 length is 13 residues. Trimming cost V 8 bases and J 5 bases; bases outside gene matches: 7. In DNA, the CDR3 is TGCAGCACTGACGGGACAGGGGGTTATGGCTACACCTTC. Translation gives CSTDGTGGYGYTF.

This clonotype was picked up many times. The J gene is TRBJ2-1, the V gene TRBV6-5, with D perhaps assigned TRBD1 or TRBD2 (5 bases each). Trimming stripped 8 bases from V and 3 bases from J, with 11 bases between. Germline CDR1 MNHEY, CDR2 SVGAGI. The CDR3 length is 13 residues. The CDR3 DNA is TGTGCCAGCTATGGGACGGTCTACAATGAGCAGTTCTTC. Residues: CASYGTVYNEQFF.

This clonotype showed up many times. The J gene is TRBJ1-1, the V gene TRBV7-2; D might be TRBD1 (5 bases). Trimming pared 2 bases from V and 4 bases from J, leaving 11 bases between. Germline CDR1 is SGHTA and CDR2 is FQGNSA. The CDR3 extends over 14 amino acids. The CDR3, as DNA: TGTGCCAGCAGCTTATCCGGCAGGGCCACTGAAGCTTTCTTT. As protein: CASSLSGRATEAFF.

The V and J genes are TRBV7-8 and TRBJ2-5; the D gene is possibly TRBD2 (6 bases). CDR3 length equals 13 residues. The germline V gene encodes CDR1 SGHVS and CDR2 FQNEAQ. Trimming cost V 5 bases and J 5 bases, with 12 bases left between them. The CDR3 spells CASSGGQVETQYF. The CDR3 DNA follows: TGTGCCAGCAGCGGAGGGCAGGTCGAGACCCAGTACTTC.

At least ten counts were recorded for this clonotype. The gene calls are TRBV18 and TRBJ2-1, with D perhaps TRBD2 (6 bases). The CDR3 is 15 amino acids. From germline, CDR1 is KGHSH and CDR2 LQKENI. V shed 3 bases and J shed 5 bases, with 14 bases lying between them. This CDR3 reads CASSPGGATNNEQFF. The CDR3 DNA reads TGTGCCAGCTCACCCGGCGGGGCAACTAACAATGAGCAGTTCTTC.

This clonotype was seen many times. The chain employs TRBV20-1 and TRBJ2-3; 7 positions agree with TRBD1. V trimming: 1 base; J trimming: 2 bases; junction bases outside the gene matches: 6. The germline CDR1 and CDR2 sequences are DFQATT and SNEGSKA (reference sequence). This CDR3 spans 15 amino acids. CDR3 in DNA: TGCAGTGCTAGAGCTTCGAGGGGGCTCACAGATACGCAGTATTTT. The encoded protein is CSARASRGLTDTQYF.

This clonotype was seen only once. This chain connects TRBV5-1 to TRBJ2-7, with D unresolved. Germline V lookup: CDR1 SGHRS, CDR2 YFSETQ. The V end lost 4 bases, the J end lost 2 bases, and 16 bases lay between the germline ends. The CDR3 length is 15 residues. CDR3: CASSHTEERTYEQYF. The DNA of the CDR3 is TGCGCCAGCAGCCATACAGAAGAGAGGACCTACGAGCAGTACTTC.

Notes on this clonotype: An end of the junction differs from the germline gene, which may be a read error. The genes are TRBV5-1 and TRBJ1-2; possibly TRBD1 for D (5 bases). CDR1 is SGHRS, CDR2 YFSETQ, per germline. There are 15 residues in the CDR3. CDR3 region: CASSPGDGPDYSYTF. The CDR3 DNA follows: TGCGCCAGCAGCCCGGGGGACGGACCAGACTATAGCTACACCTTC.

This clonotype was seen a few times. This chain joins TRBV7-6 and TRBJ2-5; a weak D match, TRBD2 (5 bases). There are 14 residues in the CDR3. V was trimmed by 0 bases and J by 6 bases, leaving 11 bases between them. Germline lookup yields CDR1 SGHVS and CDR2 FNYEAQ. The CDR3 coding sequence is TGTGCCAGCAGCTTAGCAGGTGGAGGTCAGACCCAGTACTTC. Amino acid sequence: CASSLAGGGQTQYF.

This clonotype was found many times. The V call is TRBV5-1, the J call TRBJ2-7; 9 bases are shared with TRBD2. The CDR3 totals 16 residues. V was pared by 0 bases and J by 2 bases, with 6 bases of the junction left unmatched. CDR1 and CDR2 (germline): SGHRS, YFSETQ. CDR3 amino acids: CASSLEPSGTPYEQYF. CDR3 sequence (DNA): TGCGCCAGCAGCTTGGAGCCTAGCGGGACTCCCTACGAGCAGTACTTC.

The rearrangement uses TRBV28 and TRBJ1-1; 7 bases are shared with TRBD1. Trimming removed 5 bases from V and 3 bases from J; junction bases left unmatched: 6. The CDR3 consists of 14 residues. The V gene's germline CDR1 is MDHEN and CDR2 SYDVKM. CDR3 coding DNA: TGTGCCAGCAGTCTACAGGGGTCGGACACTGAAGCTTTCTTT. Protein product: CASSLQGSDTEAFF. Variable domain in full (rest from reference TRBV28 and TRBJ1-1): DVKVTQSSRYLVKRTGEKVFLECVQDMDHENMFWYRQDPGLGLRLIYFSYDVKMKEKGDIPEGYSVSREKKERFSLILESASTNQTSMYLCASSLQGSDTEAFFGQGTRLTVV.

This clonotype was seen repeatedly, ten times or more. The gene calls are TRBV14 and TRBJ2-2; 9 bases agree with TRBD2. The CDR3 has 15 amino acids. The V segment lost 4 bases and the J segment 8 bases; nucleotides outside the gene matches: 8. Germline V gives CDR1 SGHDN, CDR2 FVKESK. CDR3 amino acids: CASSPPLAGSGELFF. In DNA, the CDR3 is TGTGCCAGCAGCCCCCCTCTAGCGGGGAGTGGGGAGCTGTTTTTT.

This clonotype was seen at least ten times. J is TRBJ1-1 and V is TRBV6-6; D gene uncertain. The CDR3 has 13 residues. Trimming removed 7 bases at V and 5 bases at J, with 14 bases between. The germline V gene has CDR1 MNHNY and CDR2 SVGAGI (reference sequence). The CDR3 bases are TGTGCCAGCACAGAGGGCGGCGGGACTGAAGCTTTCTTT. Translation gives CASTEGGGTEAFF.